This T cell receptor (beta chain) was sequenced for a study of T cell repertoires in cytomegalovirus infection. Looking at the study overall: Indications of both CMV infection and matching HLA type were provided by public TCR beta signatures. Broader study findings: CMV-specific HLA-C-restricted TCR beta clonotypes dominated the ex vivo response. Carriage of CMV together with the relevant HLA was identifiable through cumulative public TCR beta family frequency.

TCRdb independently ran MiXCR on the reads; one entry per CDR3 protein. Here the sample spans roughly 77,000 distinct CDR3 sequences, over 3.5% being singletons. Germline V gives CDR1 SGHTA, CDR2 FQGNSA. The CDR3 contains 12 residues. The V gene lost 5 bases and the J gene lost 5 bases, with 8 bases spanning the gap. In this sample, this clonotype turned up many times. Its antigen is currently unknown. The specimen sequenced was PBMCs. The TCR originated in a human donor in good health (CMV status not recorded). Some clones in this sample may be carry-over from other donors' samples. The chain links TRBV7-2 to TRBJ2-3; D unresolved. CDR3 DNA sequence: TGTGCCAGCAGCGTAGACGGAGATACGCAGTATTTT. This codes for CASSVDGDTQYF.